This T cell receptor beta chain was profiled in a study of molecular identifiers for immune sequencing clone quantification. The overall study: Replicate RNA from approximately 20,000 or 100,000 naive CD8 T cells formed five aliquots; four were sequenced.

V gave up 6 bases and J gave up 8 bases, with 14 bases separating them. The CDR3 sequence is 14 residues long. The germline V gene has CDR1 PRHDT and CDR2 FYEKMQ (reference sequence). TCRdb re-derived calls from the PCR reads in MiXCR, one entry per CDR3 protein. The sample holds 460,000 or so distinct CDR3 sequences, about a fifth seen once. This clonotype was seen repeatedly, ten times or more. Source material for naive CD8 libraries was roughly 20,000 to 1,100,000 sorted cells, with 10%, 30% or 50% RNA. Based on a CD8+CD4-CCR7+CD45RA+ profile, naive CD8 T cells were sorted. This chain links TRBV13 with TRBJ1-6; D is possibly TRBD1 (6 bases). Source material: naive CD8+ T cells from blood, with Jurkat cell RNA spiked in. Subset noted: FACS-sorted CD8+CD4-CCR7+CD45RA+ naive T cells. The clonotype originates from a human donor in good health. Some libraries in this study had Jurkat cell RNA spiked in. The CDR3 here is CASRETTGHSPLHF. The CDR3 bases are TGTGCCAGCAGGGAAACCACAGGGCATTCACCCCTCCACTTT.